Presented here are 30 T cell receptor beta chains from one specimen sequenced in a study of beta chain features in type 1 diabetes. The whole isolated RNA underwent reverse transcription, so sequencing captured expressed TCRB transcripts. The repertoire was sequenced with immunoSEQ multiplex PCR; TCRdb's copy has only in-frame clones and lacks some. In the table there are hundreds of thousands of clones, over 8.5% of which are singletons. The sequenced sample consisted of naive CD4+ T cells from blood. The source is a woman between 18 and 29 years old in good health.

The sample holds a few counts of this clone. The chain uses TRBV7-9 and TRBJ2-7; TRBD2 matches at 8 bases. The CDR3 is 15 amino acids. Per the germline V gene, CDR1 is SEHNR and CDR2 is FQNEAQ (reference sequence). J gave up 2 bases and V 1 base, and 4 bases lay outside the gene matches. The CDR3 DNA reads TGTGCCAGCAGCTTAGGTAGCGGGAAGACCTACGAGCAGTACTTC. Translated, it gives CASSLGSGKTYEQYF.

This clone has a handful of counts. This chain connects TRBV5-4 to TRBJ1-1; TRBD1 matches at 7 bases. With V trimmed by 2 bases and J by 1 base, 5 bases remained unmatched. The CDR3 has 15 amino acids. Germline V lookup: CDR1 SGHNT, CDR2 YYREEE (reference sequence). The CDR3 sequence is CASSLRGLGNTEAFF. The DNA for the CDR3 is TGTGCCAGCAGCTTAAGGGGGCTAGGGAACACTGAAGCTTTCTTT.

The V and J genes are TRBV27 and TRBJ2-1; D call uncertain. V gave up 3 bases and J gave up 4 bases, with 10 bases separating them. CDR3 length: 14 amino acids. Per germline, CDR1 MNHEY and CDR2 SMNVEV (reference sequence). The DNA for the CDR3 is TGTGCCAGCAGTTTTCACAGTACATACAATGAGCAGTTCTTC. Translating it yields CASSFHSTYNEQFF.

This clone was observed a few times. The CDR3 DNA follows: TGTGCCTGGAAGGGGGCGCCCGGGGAGCTGTTTTTT. Protein sequence: CAWKGAPGELFF. The V call is TRBV30, the J call TRBJ2-2, with 7 bases aligning to TRBD1. V lost 4 bases to trimming and J lost 6 bases; unmatched junction nucleotides: 2. CDR3 length: 12 amino acids. Germline V gene sequence: CDR1 GTSNPN, CDR2 SVGIG (reference sequence).

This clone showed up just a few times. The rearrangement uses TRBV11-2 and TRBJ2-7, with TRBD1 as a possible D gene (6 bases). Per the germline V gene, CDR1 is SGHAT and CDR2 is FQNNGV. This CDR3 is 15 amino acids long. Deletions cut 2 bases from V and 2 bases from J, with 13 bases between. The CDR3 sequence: CASSLTPAGAYEQYF. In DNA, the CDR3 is TGTGCCAGCAGCTTAACCCCGGCAGGGGCCTACGAGCAGTACTTC.

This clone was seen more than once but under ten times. The CDR3 here is CASSVEPGGLGYNEQFF. In DNA, the CDR3 is TGTGCCAGCAGCGTAGAACCGGGGGGCTTGGGGTACAATGAGCAGTTCTTC. V is TRBV9 and J is TRBJ2-1; D perhaps matches TRBD2 (7 bases). Per the germline V gene, CDR1 is SGDLS and CDR2 is YYNGEE. The germline V and J ends were trimmed by 0 bases and 4 bases, with 17 bases remaining between them. This CDR3 region has 17 residues.

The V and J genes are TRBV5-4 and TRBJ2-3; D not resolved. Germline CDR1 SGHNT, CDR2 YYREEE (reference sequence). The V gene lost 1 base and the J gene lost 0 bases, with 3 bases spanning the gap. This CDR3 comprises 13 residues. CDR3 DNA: TGTGCCAGCAGCTTGCAGAGCACAGATACGCAGTATTTT. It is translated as CASSLQSTDTQYF.

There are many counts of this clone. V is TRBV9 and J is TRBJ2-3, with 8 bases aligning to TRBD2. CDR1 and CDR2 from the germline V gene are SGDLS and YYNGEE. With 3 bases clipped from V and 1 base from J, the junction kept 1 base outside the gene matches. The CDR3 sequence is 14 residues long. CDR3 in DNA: TGTGCCAGCAGCGCGACTAGCGGCACAGATACGCAGTATTTT. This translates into CASSATSGTDTQYF.

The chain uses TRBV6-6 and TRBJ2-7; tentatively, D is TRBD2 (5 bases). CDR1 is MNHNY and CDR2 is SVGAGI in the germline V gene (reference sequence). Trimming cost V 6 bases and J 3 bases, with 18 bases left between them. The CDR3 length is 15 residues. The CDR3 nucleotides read TGTGCCAGCAGGATCGAGGGCCCGTCCAGCTACGAGCAGTACTTC. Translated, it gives CASRIEGPSSYEQYF.

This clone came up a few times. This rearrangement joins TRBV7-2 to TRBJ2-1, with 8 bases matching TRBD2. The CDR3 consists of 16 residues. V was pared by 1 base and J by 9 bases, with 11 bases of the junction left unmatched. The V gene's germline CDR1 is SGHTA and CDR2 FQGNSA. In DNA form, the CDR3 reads TGTGCCAGCAGCTTAGAGCCACTCACGGGAGGGAGTGAGCAGTTCTTC. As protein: CASSLEPLTGGSEQFF.

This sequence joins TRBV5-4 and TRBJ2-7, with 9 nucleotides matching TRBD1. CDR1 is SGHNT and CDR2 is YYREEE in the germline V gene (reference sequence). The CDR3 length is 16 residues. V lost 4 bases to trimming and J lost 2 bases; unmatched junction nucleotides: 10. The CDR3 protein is CASSRSSDRGAYEQYF. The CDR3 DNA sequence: TGTGCCAGCAGCCGATCCTCTGACAGGGGGGCCTACGAGCAGTACTTC.

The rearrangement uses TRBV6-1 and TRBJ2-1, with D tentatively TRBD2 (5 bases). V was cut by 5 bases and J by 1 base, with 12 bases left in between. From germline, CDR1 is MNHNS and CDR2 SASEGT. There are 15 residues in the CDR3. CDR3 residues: CASSTSRASYNEQFF. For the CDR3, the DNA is TGTGCCAGCAGTACCTCGAGGGCGTCCTACAATGAGCAGTTCTTC.

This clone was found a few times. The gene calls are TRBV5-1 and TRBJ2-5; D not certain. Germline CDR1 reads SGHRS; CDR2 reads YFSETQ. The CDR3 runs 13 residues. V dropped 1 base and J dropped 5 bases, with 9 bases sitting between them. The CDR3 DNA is TGCGCCAGCAGCTTGCGACTTGGGGAGACCCAGTACTTC. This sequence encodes CASSLRLGETQYF.

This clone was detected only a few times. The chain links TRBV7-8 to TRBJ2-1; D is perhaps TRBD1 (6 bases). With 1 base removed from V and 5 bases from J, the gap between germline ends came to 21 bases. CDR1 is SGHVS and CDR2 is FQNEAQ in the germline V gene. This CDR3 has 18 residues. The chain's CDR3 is CASSLVWVQGHRDNEQFF. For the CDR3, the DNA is TGTGCCAGCAGCTTAGTATGGGTGCAGGGGCATCGGGACAATGAGCAGTTCTTC.

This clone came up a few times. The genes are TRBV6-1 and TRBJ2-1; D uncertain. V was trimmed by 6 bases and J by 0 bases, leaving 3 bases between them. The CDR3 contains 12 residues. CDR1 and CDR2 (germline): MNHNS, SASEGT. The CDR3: CASRRSYNEQFF. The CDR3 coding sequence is TGTGCCAGCAGGCGCTCCTACAATGAGCAGTTCTTC.

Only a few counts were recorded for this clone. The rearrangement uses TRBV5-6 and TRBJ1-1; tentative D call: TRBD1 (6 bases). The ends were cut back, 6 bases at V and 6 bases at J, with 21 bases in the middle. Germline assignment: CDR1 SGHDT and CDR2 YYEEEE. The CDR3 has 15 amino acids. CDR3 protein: CASTKQGPSIPEAFF. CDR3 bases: TGTGCCAGCACGAAACAGGGTCCCTCTATCCCTGAAGCTTTCTTT.

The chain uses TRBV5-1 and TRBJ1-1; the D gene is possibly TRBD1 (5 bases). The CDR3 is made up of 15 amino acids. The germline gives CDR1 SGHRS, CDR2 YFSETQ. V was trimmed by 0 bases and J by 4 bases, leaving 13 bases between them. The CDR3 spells CASSLVAGGVTEAFF. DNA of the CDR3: TGCGCCAGCAGCTTGGTTGCGGGGGGGGTCACTGAAGCTTTCTTT.

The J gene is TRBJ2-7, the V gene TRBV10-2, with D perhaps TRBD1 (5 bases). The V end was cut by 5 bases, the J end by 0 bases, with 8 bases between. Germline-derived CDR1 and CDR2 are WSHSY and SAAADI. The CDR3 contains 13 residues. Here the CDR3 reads CASSRQLSYEQYF. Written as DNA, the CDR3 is TGCGCCAGCAGTAGACAGCTCTCCTACGAGCAGTACTTC.

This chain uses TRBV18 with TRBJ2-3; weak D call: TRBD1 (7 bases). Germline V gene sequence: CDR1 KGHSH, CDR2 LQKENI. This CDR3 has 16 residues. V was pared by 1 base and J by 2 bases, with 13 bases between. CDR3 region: CASSPLGGGNTDTQYF. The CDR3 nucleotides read TGTGCCAGCTCACCACTTGGAGGGGGCAACACAGATACGCAGTATTTT.

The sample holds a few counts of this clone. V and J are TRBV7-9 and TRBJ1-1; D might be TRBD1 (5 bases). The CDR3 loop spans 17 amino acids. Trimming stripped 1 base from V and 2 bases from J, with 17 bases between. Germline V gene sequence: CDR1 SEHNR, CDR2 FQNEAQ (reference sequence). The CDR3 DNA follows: TGTGCCAGCAGCTTAGTTCGGGAGGGGAGAAGAAACACTGAAGCTTTCTTT. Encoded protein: CASSLVREGRRNTEAFF. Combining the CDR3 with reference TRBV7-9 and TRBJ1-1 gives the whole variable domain DTGVSQNPRHKITKRGQNVTFRCDPISEHNRLYWYRQTLGQGPEFLTYFQNEAQLEKSRLLSDRFSAERPKGSFSTLEIQRTEQGDSAMYLCASSLVREGRRNTEAFFGQGTRLTVV.

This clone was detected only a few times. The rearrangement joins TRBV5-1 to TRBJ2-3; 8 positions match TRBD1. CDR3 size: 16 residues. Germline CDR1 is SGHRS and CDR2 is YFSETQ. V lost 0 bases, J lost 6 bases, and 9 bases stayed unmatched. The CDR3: CASSLAQGARVDTQYF. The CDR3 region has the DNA TGCGCCAGCAGCTTGGCCCAGGGGGCGCGGGTCGATACGCAGTATTTT. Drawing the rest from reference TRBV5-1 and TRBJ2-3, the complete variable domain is KAGVTQTPRYLIKTRGQQVTLSCSPISGHRSVSWYQQTPGQGLQFLFEYFSETQRNKGNFPGRFSGRQFSNSRSEMNVSTLELGDSALYLCASSLAQGARVDTQYFGPGTRLTVL.

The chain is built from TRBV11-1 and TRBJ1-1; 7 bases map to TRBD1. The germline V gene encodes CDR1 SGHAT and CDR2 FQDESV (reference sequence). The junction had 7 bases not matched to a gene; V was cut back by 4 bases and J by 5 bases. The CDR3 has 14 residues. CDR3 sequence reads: CASSSKGARTEAFF. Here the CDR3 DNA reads TGTGCCAGCAGCTCCAAGGGGGCTAGAACTGAAGCTTTCTTT.

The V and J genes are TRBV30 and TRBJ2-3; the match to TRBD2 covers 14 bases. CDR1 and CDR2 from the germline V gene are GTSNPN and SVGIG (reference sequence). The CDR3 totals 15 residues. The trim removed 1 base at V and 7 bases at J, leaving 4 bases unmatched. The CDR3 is CAWSAGTSGSNTQYF. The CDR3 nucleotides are TGTGCCTGGAGTGCCGGGACTAGCGGGAGTAATACGCAGTATTTT.

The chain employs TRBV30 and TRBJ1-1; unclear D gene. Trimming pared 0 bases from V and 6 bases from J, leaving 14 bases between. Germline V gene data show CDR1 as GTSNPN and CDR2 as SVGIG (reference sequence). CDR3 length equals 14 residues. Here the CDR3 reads CAWSVVAPLAEAFF. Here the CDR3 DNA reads TGTGCCTGGAGTGTAGTCGCACCACTAGCTGAAGCTTTCTTT. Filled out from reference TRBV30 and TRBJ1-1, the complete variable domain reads SQTIHQWPATLVQPVGSPLSLECTVEGTSNPNLYWYRQAAGRGLQLLFYSVGIGQISSEVPQNLSASRPQDRQFILSSKKLLLSDSGFYLCAWSVVAPLAEAFFGQGTRLTVV.

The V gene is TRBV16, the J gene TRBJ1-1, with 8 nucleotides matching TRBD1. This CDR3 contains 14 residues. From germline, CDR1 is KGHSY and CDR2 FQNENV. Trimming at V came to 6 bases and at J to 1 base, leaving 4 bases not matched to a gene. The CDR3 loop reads CASSRQGRNTEAFF. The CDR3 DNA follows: TGTGCCAGCAGTCGACAGGGGCGGAACACTGAAGCTTTCTTT.

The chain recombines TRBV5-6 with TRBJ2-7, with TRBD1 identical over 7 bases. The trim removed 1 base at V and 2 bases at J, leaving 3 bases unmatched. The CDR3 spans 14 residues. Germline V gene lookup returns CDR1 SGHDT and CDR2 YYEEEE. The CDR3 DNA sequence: TGTGCCAGCAGCTTGCTGGACAGGCCCTACGAGCAGTACTTC. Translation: CASSLLDRPYEQYF.

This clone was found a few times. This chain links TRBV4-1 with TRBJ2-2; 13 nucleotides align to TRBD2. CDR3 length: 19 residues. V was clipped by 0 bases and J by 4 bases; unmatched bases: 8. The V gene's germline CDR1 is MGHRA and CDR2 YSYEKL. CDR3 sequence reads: CASSQESRTSGRITGELFF. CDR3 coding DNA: TGCGCCAGCAGCCAAGAAAGTAGGACTAGCGGGAGAATCACCGGGGAGCTGTTTTTT.

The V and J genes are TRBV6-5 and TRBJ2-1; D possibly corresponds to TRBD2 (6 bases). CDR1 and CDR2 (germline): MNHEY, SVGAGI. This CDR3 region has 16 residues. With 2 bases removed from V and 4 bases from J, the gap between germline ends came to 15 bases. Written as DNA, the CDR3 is TGTGCCAGCAGTTACCCTAACGGGGGACTGTACAATGAGCAGTTCTTC. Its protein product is CASSYPNGGLYNEQFF.

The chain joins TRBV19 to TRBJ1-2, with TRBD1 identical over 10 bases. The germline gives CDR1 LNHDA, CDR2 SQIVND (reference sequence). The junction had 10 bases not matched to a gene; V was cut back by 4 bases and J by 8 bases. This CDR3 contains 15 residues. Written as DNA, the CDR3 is TGTGCCAGTAGTACGCTCCGGGACAGGGGTGACGGCTACACCTTC. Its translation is CASSTLRDRGDGYTF. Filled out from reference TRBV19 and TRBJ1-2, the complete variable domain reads DGGITQSPKYLFRKEGQNVTLSCEQNLNHDAMYWYRQDPGQGLRLIYYSQIVNDFQKGDIAEGYSVSREKKESFPLTVTSAQKNPTAFYLCASSTLRDRGDGYTFGSGTRLTVV.

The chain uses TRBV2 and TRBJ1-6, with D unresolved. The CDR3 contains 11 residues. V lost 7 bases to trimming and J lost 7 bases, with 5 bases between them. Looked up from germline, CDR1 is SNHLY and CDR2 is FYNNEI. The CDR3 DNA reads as TGTGCCAGCAAACTAAATTCACCCCTCCACTTT. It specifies CASKLNSPLHF.